This record looks at one T cell receptor (beta chain) sequence and its context. It has no known antigen specificity. This sequence may be a read error, since a much larger clone differs from it by one base. Whole blood was collected in K2EDTA tubes by collaborating institutions according to the institutions' own protocols. For TCRbeta analysis, collaborators shipped samples as frozen whole blood, isolated PBMCs, or DNA extracted from either of those sample types. The immunoSEQ Assay, a bias-controlled multiplex PCR, was used to amplify TCRbeta CDR3 regions from genomic DNA. As for how the authors treated the data: Within the assay, amplification of reference gene primers was used to estimate how many nucleated cells each sample contained. To quantify the absolute abundance of each unique TCRbeta CDR3 rearrangement, sequence reads were collapsed and filtered. For each sample, productive Simpson clonality was calculated as the square root of Simpson's diversity index over productive rearrangements. The clones in this table, taken by TCRdb from immuneACCESS, are in-frame only. Not every clone is retained; where verified, under half of the shortfall comes from an unresolved V gene, and the cause of the rest is unknown. V and J calls and clone size follow that table, whereas D and trimming were derived from the DNA. This sample gives some 91,000 clones in total; roughly 80% of them show up just once. Together, the top ten hold around 10% of the sample.

The sample originates from a study of blood T cell repertoires in COVID-19 (dated by TCRdb to about 2020). The study in broad terms: Samples covering the acute and convalescent phases of COVID-19 were provided by collaborators in the United States, Italy and Spain. The prospective study material was composed of cDNA or gDNA derived from T cells, B-cell-depleted T cells, or PBMCs. The dataset comprised deeply sampled blood TCRbeta repertoires from subjects exposed to, actively infected with, or recovered from COVID-19. A freely available public database, intended as a resource for researchers studying the immune response to SARS-CoV-2, is where the repertoires were released. The samples were drawn from two sources: the first 160 participants of the ongoing ImmuneRACE study, and 950 to 1,500 subjects contributed by 6 global collaborators. A de-identified subject ID, COVID-19 status, age in years and sex were almost always included in the sample metadata. HLA class I and class II types, where available, came from metadata supplied by the sample provider rather than from assay-based typing.

What the authors observed across the whole study: How much clinical and demographic metadata was included differed by source and by participant, and the metadata was provided uncurated.

The CDR3 numbers 16 residues from cysteine through phenylalanine. Only the CDR3 DNA stays, 48 bases, in frame from base 1. At the junction V is shortened by 4 bases and J by 0 bases, with 14 bases in between. CDR1 is given as MDHEN and CDR2 as SYDVKM, both from the germline V gene. This chain joins TRBV28 to TRBJ2-3; a weak D assignment points to TRBD1 (6 bases agree). The receptor was isolated from a human donor in a cohort sampled during active COVID-19. Specimen: peripheral blood. The CDR3 is CASSSNSQGSTDTQYF. The DNA reads TGTGCCAGCAGTTCAAATTCACAGGGAAGCACAGATACGCAGTATTTT.